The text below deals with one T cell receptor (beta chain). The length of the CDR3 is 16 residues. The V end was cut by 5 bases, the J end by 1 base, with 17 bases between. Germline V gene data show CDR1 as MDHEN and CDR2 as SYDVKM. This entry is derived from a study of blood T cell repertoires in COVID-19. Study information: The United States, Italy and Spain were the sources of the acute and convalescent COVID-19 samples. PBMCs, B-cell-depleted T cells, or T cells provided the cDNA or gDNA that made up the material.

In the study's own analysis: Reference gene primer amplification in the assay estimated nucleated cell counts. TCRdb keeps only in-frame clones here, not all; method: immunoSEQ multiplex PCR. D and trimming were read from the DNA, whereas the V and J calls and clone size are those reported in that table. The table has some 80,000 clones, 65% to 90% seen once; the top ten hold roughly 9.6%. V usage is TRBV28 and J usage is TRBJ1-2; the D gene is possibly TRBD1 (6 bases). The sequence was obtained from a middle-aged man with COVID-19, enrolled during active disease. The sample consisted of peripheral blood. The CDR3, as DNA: TGTGCCAGCAGTACCCAGGACAGACCCTTTAACTATGGCTACACCTTC. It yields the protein CASSTQDRPFNYGYTF.